This record covers a single T cell receptor (beta chain). The antigen remains unidentified. The sample belongs to a study of identifying expanded T cells in peripheral blood. Findings of the study overall: Clone count variance between roughly 2-week samples rose with total template count. About 1.3 clones differed between technical replicates, versus 16.4 and 19 over time.

Healthy donors had no documented immune events, such as infections, while sampled. Assay: immunoSEQ multiplex PCR; the TCRdb copy retains only in-frame clones and omits some. Altogether 81,000 or so clones are present, 65% to 85% being singletons, with the ten largest covering less than 20%. Trimming removed 2 bases at V and 7 bases at J, with 9 bases between. The V gene's germline CDR1 is SGDLS and CDR2 YYNGEE. The CDR3 is made up of 13 amino acids. The gene calls are TRBV9 and TRBJ1-4, with D unresolved. This sequence originates from a person aged 18 to 69 in good health. The sequencing sample was made of blood. CDR3 bases: TGTGCCAGCAGCGTTGGAGGGTTTGAAAAACTGTTTTTT. Residues: CASSVGGFEKLFF.